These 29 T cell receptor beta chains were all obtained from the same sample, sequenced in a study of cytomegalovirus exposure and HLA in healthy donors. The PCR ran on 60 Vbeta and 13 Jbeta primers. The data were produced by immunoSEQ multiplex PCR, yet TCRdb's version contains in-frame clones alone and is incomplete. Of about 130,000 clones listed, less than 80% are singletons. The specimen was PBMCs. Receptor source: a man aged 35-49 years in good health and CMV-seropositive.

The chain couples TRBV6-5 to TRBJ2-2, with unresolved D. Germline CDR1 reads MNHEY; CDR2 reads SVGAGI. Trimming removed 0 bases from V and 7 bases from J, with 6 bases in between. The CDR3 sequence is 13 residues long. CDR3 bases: TGTGCCAGCAGTTACTCGGGCCTCGGGGAGCTGTTTTTT. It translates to CASSYSGLGELFF.

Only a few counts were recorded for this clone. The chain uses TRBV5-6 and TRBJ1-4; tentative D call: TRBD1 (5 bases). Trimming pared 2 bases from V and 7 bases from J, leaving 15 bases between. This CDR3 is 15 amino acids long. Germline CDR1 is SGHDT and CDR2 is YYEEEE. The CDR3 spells CASSFLAAGGEKLFF. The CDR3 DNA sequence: TGTGCCAGCAGCTTCCTCGCAGCCGGGGGTGAAAAACTGTTTTTT.

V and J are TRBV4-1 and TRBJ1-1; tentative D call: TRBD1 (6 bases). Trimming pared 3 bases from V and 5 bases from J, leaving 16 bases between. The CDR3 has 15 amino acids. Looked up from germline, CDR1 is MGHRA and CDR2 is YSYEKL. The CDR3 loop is CASSHDTGSRTEAFF. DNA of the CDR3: TGCGCCAGCAGCCATGACACAGGGAGTCGGACTGAAGCTTTCTTT.

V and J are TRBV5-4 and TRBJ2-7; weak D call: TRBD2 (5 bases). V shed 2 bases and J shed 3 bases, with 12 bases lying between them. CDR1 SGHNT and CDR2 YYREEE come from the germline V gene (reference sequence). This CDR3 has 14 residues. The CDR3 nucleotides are TGTGCCAGCAGCTTAAGCGGAGGCTACTACGAGCAGTACTTC. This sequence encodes CASSLSGGYYEQYF.

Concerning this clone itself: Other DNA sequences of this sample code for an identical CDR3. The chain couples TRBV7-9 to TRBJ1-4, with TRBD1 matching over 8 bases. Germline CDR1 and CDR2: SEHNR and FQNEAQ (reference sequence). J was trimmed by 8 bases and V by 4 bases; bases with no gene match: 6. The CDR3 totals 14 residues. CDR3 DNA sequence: TGTGCCAGCAGCTACGGACAGGGACGAGAAAAACTGTTTTTT. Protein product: CASSYGQGREKLFF.

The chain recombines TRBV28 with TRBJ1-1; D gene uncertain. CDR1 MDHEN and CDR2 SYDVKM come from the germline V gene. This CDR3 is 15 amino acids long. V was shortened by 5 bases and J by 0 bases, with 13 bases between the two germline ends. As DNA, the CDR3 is TGTGCCAGCAGTATACCGTATAGTATGAACACTGAAGCTTTCTTT. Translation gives CASSIPYSMNTEAFF.

CDR3 nucleotides: TGTGCCAGCAGCCAAGAGTCGGGGGAATCGAACTACGAGCAGTACTTC. Translating gives CASSQESGESNYEQYF. The chain uses TRBV4-2 and TRBJ2-7; D may be TRBD2 (6 bases). CDR3 length: 16 amino acids. Trimming shortened V by 0 bases and J by 3 bases, and 15 bases separated the two germline ends. Germline CDR1 reads LGHNA; CDR2 reads YNFKEQ.

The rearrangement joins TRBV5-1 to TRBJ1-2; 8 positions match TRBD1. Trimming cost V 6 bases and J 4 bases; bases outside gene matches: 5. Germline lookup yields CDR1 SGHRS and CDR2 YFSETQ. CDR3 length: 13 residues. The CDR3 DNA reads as TGCGCCAGCAACGACGGGACAGGCTATGGCTACACCTTC. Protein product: CASNDGTGYGYTF.

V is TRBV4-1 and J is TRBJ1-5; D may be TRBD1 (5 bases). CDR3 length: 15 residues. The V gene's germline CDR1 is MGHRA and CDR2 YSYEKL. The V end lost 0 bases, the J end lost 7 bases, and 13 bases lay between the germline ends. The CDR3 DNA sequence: TGCGCCAGCAGCCAAGAGCCGGGGGAGGGACAGCCCCAGCATTTT. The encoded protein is CASSQEPGEGQPQHF.

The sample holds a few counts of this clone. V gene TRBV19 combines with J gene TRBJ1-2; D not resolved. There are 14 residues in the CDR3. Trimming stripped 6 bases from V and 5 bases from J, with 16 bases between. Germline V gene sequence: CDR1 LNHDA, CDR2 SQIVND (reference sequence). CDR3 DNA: TGTGCCAGTAGCCCCCAATCCTCAGGATATGGCTACACCTTC. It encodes CASSPQSSGYGYTF. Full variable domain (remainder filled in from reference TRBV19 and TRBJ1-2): DGGITQSPKYLFRKEGQNVTLSCEQNLNHDAMYWYRQDPGQGLRLIYYSQIVNDFQKGDIAEGYSVSREKKESFPLTVTSAQKNPTAFYLCASSPQSSGYGYTFGSGTRLTVV.

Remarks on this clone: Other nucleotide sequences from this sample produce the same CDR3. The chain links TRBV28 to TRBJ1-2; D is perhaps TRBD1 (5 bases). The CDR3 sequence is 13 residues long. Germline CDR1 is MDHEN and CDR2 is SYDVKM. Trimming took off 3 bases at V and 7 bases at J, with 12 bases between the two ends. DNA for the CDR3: TGTGCCAGCAGTTTGTCGCAGGGCGGTGGCTACACCTTC. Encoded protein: CASSLSQGGGYTF.

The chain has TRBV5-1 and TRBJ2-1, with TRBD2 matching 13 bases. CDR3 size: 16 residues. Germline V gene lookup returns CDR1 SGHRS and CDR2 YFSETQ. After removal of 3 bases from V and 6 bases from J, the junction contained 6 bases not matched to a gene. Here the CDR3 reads CASSSGGLAGVNEQFF. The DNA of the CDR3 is TGCGCCAGCAGCTCGGGAGGACTAGCGGGAGTCAATGAGCAGTTCTTC. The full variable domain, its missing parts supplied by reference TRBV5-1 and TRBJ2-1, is KAGVTQTPRYLIKTRGQQVTLSCSPISGHRSVSWYQQTPGQGLQFLFEYFSETQRNKGNFPGRFSGRQFSNSRSEMNVSTLELGDSALYLCASSSGGLAGVNEQFFGPGTRLTVL.

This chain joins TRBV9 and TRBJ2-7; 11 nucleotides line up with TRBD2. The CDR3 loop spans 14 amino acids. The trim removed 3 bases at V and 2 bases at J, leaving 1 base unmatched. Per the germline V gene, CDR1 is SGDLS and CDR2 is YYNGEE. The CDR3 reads CASSALAGAYEQYF. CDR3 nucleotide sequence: TGTGCCAGCAGCGCACTAGCGGGAGCCTACGAGCAGTACTTC.

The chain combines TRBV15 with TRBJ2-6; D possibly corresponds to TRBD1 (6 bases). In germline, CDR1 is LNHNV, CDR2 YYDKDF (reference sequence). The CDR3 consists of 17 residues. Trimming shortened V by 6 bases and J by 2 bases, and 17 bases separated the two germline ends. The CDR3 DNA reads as TGTGCCACCAGAGCACAGGGTCTTCGGGCTGGGGCCAACGTCCTGACTTTC. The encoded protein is CATRAQGLRAGANVLTF.

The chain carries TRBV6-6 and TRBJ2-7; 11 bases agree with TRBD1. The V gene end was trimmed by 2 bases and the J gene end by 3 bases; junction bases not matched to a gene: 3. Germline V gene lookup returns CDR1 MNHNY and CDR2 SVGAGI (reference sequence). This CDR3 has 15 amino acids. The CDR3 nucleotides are TGTGCCAGCAGTTACCGGGGACAGGGGGACTACGAGCAGTACTTC. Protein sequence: CASSYRGQGDYEQYF.

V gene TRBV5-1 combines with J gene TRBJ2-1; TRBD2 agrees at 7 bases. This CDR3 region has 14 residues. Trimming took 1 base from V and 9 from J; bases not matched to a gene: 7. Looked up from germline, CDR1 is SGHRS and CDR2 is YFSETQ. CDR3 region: CASSLMEGGAEQFF. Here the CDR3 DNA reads TGCGCCAGCAGCTTGATGGAGGGAGGGGCTGAGCAGTTCTTC.

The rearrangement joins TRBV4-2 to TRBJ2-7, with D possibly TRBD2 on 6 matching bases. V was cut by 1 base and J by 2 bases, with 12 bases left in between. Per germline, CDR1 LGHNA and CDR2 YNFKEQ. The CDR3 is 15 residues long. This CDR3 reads CASSQVTSSTYEQYF. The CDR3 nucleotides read TGTGCCAGCAGCCAAGTTACTAGCTCTACCTACGAGCAGTACTTC.

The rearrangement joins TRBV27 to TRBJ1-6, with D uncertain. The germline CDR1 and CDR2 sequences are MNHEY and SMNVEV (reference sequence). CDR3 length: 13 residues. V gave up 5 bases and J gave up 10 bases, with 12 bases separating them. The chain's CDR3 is CASSPQSRSPLHF. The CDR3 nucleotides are TGTGCCAGCAGTCCGCAGTCTAGGTCACCCCTCCACTTT.

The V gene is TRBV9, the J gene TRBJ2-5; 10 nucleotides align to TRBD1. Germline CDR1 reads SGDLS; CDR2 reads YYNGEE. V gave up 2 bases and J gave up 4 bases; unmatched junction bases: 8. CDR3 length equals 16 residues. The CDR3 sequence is CASSVGSRDRGETQYF. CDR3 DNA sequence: TGTGCCAGCAGCGTGGGCTCCCGGGACAGGGGAGAGACCCAGTACTTC.

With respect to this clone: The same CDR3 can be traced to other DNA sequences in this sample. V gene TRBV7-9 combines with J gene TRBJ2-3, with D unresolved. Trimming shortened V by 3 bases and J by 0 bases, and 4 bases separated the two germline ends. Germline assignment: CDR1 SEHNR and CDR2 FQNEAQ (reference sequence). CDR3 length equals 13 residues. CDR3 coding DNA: TGTGCCAGCAGCTTGTCGAGCACAGATACGCAGTATTTT. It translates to CASSLSSTDTQYF.

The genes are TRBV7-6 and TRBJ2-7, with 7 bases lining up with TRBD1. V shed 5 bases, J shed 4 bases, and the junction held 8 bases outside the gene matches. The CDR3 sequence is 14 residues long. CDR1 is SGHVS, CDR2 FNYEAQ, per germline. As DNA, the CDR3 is TGTGCCAGCAGCCCCCGGGACAGACTTTACGAGCAGTACTTC. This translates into CASSPRDRLYEQYF.

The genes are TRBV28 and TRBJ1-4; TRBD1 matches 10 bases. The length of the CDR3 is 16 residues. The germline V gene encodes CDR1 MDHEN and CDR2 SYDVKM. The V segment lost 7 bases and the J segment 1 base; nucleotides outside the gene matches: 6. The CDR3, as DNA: TGTGCCAGCAACGTTGACAGGGGGCAAACTAATGAAAAACTGTTTTTT. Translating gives CASNVDRGQTNEKLFF.

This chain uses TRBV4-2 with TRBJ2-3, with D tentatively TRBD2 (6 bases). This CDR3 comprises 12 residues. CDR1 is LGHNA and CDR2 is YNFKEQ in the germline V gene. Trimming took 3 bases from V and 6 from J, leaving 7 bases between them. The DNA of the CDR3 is TGTGCCAGCAGCCACGGAGGGGATACGCAGTATTTT. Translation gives CASSHGGDTQYF.

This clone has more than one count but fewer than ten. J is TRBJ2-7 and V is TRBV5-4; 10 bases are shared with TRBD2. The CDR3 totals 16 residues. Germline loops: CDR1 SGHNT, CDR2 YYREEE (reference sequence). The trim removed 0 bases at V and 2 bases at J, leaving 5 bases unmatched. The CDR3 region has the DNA TGTGCCAGCAGCTTGGGCGCCAGCGGGAGGGCCTACGAGCAGTACTTC. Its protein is CASSLGASGRAYEQYF. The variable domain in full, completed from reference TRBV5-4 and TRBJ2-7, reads ETGVTQSPTHLIKTRGQQVTLRCSSQSGHNTVSWYQQALGQGPQFIFQYYREEENGRGNFPPRFSGLQFPNYSSELNVNALELDDSALYLCASSLGASGRAYEQYFGPGTRLTVT.

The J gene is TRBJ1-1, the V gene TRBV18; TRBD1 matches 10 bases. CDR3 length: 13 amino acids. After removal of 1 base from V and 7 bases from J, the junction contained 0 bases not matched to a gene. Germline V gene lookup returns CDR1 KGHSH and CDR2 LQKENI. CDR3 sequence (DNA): TGTGCCAGCTCACCACGGACAGGGGGTGAAGCTTTCTTT. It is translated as CASSPRTGGEAFF.

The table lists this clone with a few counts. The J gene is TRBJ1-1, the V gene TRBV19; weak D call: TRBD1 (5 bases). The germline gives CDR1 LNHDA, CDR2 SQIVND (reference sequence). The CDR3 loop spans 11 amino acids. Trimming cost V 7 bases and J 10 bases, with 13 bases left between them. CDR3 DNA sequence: TGTGCCAGTACCATTGCGCAGGGAGCTTTCTTT. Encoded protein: CASTIAQGAFF.

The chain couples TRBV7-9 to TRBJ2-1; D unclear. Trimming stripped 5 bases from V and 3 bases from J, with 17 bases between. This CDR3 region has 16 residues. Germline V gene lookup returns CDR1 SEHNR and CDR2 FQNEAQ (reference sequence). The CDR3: CASSQLEGESYNEQFF. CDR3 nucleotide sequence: TGTGCCAGCAGCCAGCTCGAAGGAGAGAGCTACAATGAGCAGTTCTTC.

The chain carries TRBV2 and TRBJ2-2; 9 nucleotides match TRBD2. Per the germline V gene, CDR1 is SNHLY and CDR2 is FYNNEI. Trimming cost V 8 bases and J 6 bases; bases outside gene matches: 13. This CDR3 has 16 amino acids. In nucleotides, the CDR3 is TGTGCCAGCTGCGCTAGCGGGATACCTGGGGCCGGGGAGCTGTTTTTT. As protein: CASCASGIPGAGELFF.

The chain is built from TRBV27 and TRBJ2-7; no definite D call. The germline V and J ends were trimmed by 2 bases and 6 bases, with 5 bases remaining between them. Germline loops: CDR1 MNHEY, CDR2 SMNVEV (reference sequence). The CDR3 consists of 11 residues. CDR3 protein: CASSLGLEQYF. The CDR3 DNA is TGTGCCAGCAGTTTAGGCCTCGAGCAGTACTTC.